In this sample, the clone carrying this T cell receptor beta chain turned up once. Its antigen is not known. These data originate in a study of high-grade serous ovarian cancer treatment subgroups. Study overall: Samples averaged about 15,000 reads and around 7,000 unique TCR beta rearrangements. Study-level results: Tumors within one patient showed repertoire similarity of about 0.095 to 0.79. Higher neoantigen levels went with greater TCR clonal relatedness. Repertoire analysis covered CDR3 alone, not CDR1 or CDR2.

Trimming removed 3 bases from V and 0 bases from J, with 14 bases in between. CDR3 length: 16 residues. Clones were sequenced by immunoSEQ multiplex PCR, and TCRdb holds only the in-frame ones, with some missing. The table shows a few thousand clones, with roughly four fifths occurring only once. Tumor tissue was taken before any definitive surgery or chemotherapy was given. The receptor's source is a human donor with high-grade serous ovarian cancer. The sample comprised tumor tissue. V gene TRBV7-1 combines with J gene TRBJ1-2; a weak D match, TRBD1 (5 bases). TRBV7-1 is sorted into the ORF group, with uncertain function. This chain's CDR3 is CASSSPGTDSNYGYTF. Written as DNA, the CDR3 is TGTGCCAGCAGCTCCCCGGGGACGGATTCTAACTATGGCTACACCTTC.